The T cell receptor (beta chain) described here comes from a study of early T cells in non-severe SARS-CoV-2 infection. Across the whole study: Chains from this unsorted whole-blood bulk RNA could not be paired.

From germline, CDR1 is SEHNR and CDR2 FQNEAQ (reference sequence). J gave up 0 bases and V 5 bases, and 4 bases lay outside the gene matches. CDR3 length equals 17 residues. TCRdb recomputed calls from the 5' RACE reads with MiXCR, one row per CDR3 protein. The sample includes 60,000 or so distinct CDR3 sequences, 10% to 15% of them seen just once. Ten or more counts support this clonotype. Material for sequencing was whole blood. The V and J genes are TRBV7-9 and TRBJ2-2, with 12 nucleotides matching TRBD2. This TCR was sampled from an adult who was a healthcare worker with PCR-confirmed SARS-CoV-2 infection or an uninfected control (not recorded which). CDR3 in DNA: TGTGCCAGCAGCATACTAGCGGGGGGCCCGAACACCGGGGAGCTGTTTTTT. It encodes CASSILAGGPNTGELFF.